The 10 T cell receptor beta chains below come from one sample, sequenced in a study of blood T cell repertoires in COVID-19. Method: immunoSEQ multiplex PCR; TCRdb's copy keeps in-frame clones and lacks some. The table lists about 250,000 clones, around 83% of them singletons. Material: peripheral blood. Receptor source: a man aged 80 or over with acute or convalescent COVID-19.

This chain links TRBV15 with TRBJ1-3; 9 bases are a match to TRBD1. The CDR3 is made up of 16 amino acids. J was trimmed by 4 bases and V by 3 bases; bases with no gene match: 7. Germline V CDR1 and CDR2: LNHNV, YYDKDF (reference sequence). The CDR3 is CATSSSTTGGGNTIYF. The CDR3 DNA is TGTGCCACCAGCAGTAGTACAACAGGGGGCGGAAACACCATATATTTT.

V is TRBV9 and J is TRBJ2-7; D ambiguous. The CDR3 contains 14 residues. Germline assignment: CDR1 SGDLS and CDR2 YYNGEE. V lost 2 bases and J lost 0, with 9 bases in between. CDR3 sequence (DNA): TGTGCCAGCAGCGTGGCCTCGTCCTCCTACGAGCAGTACTTC. Protein sequence: CASSVASSSYEQYF.

The chain is built from TRBV27 and TRBJ2-4; unclear D gene. The CDR3 consists of 13 residues. Germline CDR1 and CDR2: MNHEY and SMNVEV (reference sequence). V lost 8 bases and J lost 2, with 10 bases in between. CDR3 DNA sequence: TGTGCCAGCTCGCGAGGAACCAAAAACATTCAGTACTTC. Translated: CASSRGTKNIQYF.

The chain couples TRBV18 to TRBJ1-4; TRBD1 matches 9 bases. Trimming took 3 bases from V and 8 from J; bases not matched to a gene: 4. This CDR3 spans 14 amino acids. Germline V gives CDR1 KGHSH, CDR2 LQKENI. In DNA form, the CDR3 reads TGTGCCAGCTCACCCGGACAGGGGACGGAAAAACTGTTTTTT. As protein: CASSPGQGTEKLFF.

The chain links TRBV3-1 (or the pseudogene TRBV3-2) to TRBJ1-6; D call uncertain. Germline CDR1 and CDR2: LGHDT and YNNKEL (reference sequence). Trimming stripped 1 base from V and 7 bases from J, with 5 bases between. The length of the CDR3 is 13 residues. CDR3 bases: TGTGCCAGCAGCCAAGCTTCCAATTCACCCCTCCACTTT. Translation: CASSQASNSPLHF.

This chain uses TRBV5-1 with TRBJ2-5, with TRBD2 matching over 9 bases. The CDR3 has 17 residues. CDR1 SGHRS and CDR2 YFSETQ come from the germline V gene. The ends lost 0 bases at V and 5 bases at J; junction bases unmatched: 11. The CDR3 is CASSLGPSGTSQETQYF. In nucleotides, the CDR3 is TGCGCCAGCAGCTTGGGGCCGTCCGGGACTAGCCAGGAGACCCAGTACTTC.

This clone was observed a few times. The chain couples TRBV27 to TRBJ1-4; 9 nucleotides agree with TRBD1. Germline V gene data show CDR1 as MNHEY and CDR2 as SMNVEV (reference sequence). This CDR3 spans 15 amino acids. V was pared by 6 bases and J by 6 bases, with 8 bases of the junction left unmatched. The CDR3 reads CASSPGQGLYEKLFF. The CDR3 coding sequence is TGTGCCAGCAGCCCGGGACAGGGTCTTTATGAAAAACTGTTTTTT.

This clone was observed a handful of times. The chain couples TRBV6-6 to TRBJ2-2; 9 nucleotides match TRBD2. The V gene end was trimmed by 5 bases and the J gene end by 7 bases; junction bases not matched to a gene: 14. Germline CDR1 is MNHNY and CDR2 is SVGAGI (reference sequence). The CDR3 covers 17 residues. The DNA of the CDR3 is TGTGCCAGCAGTCCGGGTAGCGGGGGACCAGGGATCGGGGAGCTGTTTTTT. Translation: CASSPGSGGPGIGELFF.

The genes are TRBV6-1 and TRBJ1-1; D gene unclear. V lost 3 bases and J 1 base, leaving 6 bases between the germline ends. CDR3 size: 13 residues. From germline, CDR1 is MNHNS and CDR2 SASEGT. The CDR3 spells CASSDRPNTEAFF. The CDR3 DNA sequence: TGTGCCAGCAGTGACAGGCCGAACACTGAAGCTTTCTTT.

This rearrangement joins TRBV10-1 to TRBJ1-1; TRBD1 agrees at 8 bases. J was trimmed by 5 bases and V by 4 bases; bases with no gene match: 6. The CDR3 runs to 14 residues. CDR1 WNHNN and CDR2 SYGVQD come from the germline V gene (reference sequence). Here the CDR3 DNA reads TGCGCCAGCAGTGCAAGACAGGGGCGGACTGAAGCTTTCTTT. The encoded protein is CASSARQGRTEAFF.